This T cell receptor beta chain appears in the sequencing data of a study of chemoradiotherapy in HPV16-positive cancers. Study details: Candidate HPV-specific T-cell clones and common TCR motifs came from functional assays in two HPV16-positive patients.

The CDR3 has 13 amino acids. In germline, CDR1 is SGHTA, CDR2 FQGNSA. The V gene lost 3 bases and the J gene lost 4 bases, with 8 bases spanning the gap. Sequencing used immunoSEQ multiplex PCR; TCRdb keeps in-frame clones, though not all of them. The data show fewer than 25,000 clones, roughly 92% seen once. This clonotype was sampled from a human donor with HPV-associated anogenital cancer. The sequencing used blood, collected from a patient who underwent chemoradiotherapy. The chain employs TRBV7-2 and TRBJ2-3; D is unclear. CDR3 DNA sequence: TGTGCCAGCAGCTTTCAGGTAGCAGATACGCAGTATTTT. Amino acid sequence: CASSFQVADTQYF.